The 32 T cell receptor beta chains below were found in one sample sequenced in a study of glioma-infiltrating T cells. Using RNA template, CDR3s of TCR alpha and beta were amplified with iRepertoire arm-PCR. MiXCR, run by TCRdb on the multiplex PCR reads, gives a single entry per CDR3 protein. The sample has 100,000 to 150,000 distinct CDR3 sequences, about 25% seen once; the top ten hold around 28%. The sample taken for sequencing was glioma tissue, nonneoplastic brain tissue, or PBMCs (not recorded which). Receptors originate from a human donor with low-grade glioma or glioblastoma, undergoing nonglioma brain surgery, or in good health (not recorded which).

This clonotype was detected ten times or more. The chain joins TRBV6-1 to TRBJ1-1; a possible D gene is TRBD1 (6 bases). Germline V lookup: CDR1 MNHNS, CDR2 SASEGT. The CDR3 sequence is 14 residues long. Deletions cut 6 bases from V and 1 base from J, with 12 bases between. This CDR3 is CASRPAGANTEAFF. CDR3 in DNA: TGTGCCAGCAGACCCGCAGGGGCGAACACTGAAGCTTTCTTT.

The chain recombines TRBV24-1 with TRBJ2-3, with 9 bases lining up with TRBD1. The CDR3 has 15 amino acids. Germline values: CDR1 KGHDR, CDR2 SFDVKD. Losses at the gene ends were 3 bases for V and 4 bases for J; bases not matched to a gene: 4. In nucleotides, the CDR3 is TGTGCCACCAGTGATCCGGGACAGGGCCCAGATACGCAGTATTTT. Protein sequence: CATSDPGQGPDTQYF.

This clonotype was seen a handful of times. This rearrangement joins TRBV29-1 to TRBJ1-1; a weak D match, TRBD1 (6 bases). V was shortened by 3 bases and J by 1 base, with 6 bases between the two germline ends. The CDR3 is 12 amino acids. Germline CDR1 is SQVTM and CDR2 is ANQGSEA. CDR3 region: CSVEDRNTEAFF. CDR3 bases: TGCAGCGTTGAGGACAGGAACACTGAAGCTTTCTTT.

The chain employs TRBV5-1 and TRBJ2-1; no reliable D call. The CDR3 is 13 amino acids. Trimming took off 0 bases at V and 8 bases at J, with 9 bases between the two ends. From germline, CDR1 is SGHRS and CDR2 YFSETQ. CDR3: CASSLGVPHEQFF. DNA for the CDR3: TGCGCCAGCAGCTTGGGGGTTCCCCATGAGCAGTTCTTC.

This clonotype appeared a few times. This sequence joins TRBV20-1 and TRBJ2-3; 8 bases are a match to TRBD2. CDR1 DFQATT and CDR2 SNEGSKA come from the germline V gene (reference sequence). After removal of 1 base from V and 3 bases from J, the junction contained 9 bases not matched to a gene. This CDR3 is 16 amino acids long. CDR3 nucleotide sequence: TGCAGTGCTAGAGCCCAGCGCCCGGGGGGGACAGATACGCAGTATTTT. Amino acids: CSARAQRPGGTDTQYF.

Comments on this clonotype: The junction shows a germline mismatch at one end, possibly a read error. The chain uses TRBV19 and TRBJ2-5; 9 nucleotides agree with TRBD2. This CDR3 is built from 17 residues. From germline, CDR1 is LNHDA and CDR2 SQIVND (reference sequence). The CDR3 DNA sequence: TGCGCCAGCAGCCAAGCCCCTGGGGGACTAGCAGGCGAGACCCAGTACTTC. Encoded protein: CASSQAPGGLAGETQYF.

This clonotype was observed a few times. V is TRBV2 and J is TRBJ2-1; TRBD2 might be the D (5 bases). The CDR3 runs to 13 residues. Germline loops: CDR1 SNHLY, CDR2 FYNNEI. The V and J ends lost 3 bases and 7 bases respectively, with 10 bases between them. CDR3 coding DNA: TGTGCCAGCAGTGAGCGGCCGGGGAATGAGCAGTTCTTC. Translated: CASSERPGNEQFF.

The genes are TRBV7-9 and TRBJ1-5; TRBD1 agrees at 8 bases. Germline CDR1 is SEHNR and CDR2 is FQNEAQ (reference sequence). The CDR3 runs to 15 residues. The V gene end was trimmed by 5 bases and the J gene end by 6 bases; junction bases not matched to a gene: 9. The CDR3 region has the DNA TGTGCCAGCAGCGGGCAGGGGGCCCTAGGTCAGCCCCAGCATTTT. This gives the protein CASSGQGALGQPQHF.

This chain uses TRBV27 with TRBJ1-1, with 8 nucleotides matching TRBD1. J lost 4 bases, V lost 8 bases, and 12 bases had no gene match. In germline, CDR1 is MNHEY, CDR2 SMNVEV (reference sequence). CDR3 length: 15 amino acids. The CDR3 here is CASYRTGSVCTEAFF. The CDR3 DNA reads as TGTGCCAGCTATAGGACAGGGTCAGTGTGCACTGAAGCTTTCTTT.

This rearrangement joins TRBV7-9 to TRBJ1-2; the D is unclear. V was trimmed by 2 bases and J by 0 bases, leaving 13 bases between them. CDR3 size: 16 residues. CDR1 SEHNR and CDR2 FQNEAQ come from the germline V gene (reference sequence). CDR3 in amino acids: CASSLYRRQANYGYTF. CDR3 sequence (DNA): TGTGCCAGCAGCTTATACCGGAGGCAAGCTAACTATGGCTACACCTTC.

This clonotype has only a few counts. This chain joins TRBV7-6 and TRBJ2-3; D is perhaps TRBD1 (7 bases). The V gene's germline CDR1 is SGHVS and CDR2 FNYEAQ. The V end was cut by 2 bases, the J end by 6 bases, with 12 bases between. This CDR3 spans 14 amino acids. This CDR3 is CASSLSRGRDTQYF. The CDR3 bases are TGTGCCAGCAGCTTATCCAGGGGGAGGGATACGCAGTATTTT.

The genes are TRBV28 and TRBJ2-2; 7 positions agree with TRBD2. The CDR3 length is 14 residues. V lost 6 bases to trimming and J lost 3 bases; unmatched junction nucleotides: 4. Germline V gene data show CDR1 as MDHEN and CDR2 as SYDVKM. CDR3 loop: CASSETSDTGELFF. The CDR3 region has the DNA TGTGCCAGCAGCGAAACTAGCGACACCGGGGAGCTGTTTTTT.

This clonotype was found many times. This CDR3 is CASSYGQTNYGYTF. CDR3 nucleotides: TGTGCCAGCAGTTACGGACAGACTAACTATGGCTACACCTTC. The rearrangement uses TRBV28 and TRBJ1-2; the D gene is possibly TRBD1 (6 bases). The V and J ends lost 4 bases and 0 bases respectively, with 9 bases between them. The CDR3 spans 14 residues. CDR1 is MDHEN and CDR2 is SYDVKM in the germline V gene.

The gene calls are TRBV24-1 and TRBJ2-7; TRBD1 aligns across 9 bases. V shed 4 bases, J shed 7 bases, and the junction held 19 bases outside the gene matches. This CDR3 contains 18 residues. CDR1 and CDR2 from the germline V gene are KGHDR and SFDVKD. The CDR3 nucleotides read TGTGCCACCAGTGACAATGATCCGGGACAGGGATCCTACAATGAGCAGTACGTC. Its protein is CATSDNDPGQGSYNEQYV.

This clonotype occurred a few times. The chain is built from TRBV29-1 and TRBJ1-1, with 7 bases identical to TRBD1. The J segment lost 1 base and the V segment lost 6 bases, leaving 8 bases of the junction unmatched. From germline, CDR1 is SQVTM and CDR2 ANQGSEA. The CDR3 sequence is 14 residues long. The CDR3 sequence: CSVIPDRANTEAFF. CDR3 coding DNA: TGCAGCGTAATACCTGACAGGGCGAACACTGAAGCTTTCTTT.

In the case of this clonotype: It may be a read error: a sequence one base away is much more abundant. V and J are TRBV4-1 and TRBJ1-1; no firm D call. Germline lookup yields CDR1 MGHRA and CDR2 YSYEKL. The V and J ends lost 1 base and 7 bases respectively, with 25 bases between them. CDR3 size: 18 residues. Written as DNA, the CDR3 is TGCGCCAGCAGCCAAGCACAACCCGCAACGAGAGAGGGCAATGAAGCTTTCTTT. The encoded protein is CASSQAQPATREGNEAFF.

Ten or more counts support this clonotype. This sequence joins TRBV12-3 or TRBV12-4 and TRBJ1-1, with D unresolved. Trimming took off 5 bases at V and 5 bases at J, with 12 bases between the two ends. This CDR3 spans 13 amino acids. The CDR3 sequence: CASSPGSRTEAFF. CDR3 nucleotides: TGTGCCAGCAGTCCGGGGAGTAGAACTGAAGCTTTCTTT.

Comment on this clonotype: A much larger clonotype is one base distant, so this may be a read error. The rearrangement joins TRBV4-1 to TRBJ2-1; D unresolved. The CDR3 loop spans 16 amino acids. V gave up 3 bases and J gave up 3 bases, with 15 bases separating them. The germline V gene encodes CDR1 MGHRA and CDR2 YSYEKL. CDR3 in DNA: TGCGCCAGCAGCCAGGCCAGCTACGCAAACTACAATGAGCAGTTCTTC. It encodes CASSQASYANYNEQFF.

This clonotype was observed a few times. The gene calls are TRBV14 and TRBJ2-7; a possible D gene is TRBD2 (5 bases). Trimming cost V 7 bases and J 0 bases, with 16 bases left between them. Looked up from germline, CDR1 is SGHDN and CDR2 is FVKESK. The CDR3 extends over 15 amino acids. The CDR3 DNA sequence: TGTGCCAGCATCAAAAGGGAGTCTTACTCCTACGAGCAGTACGTC. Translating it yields CASIKRESYSYEQYV.

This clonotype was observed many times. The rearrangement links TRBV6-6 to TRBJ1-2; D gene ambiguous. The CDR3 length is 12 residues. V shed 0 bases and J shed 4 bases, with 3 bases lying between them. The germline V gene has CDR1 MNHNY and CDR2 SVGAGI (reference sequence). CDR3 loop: CASSYSGYGYTF. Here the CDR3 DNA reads TGTGCCAGCAGTTACTCCGGCTATGGCTACACCTTC.

The CDR3 loop is CATHHGNEGSSTDTQYF. In DNA, the CDR3 is TGTGCCACCCATCACGGAAACGAGGGATCTAGCACAGATACGCAGTATTTT. The chain links TRBV24-1 to TRBJ2-3, with D possibly TRBD2 on 5 matching bases. Trimming stripped 9 bases from V and 0 bases from J, with 21 bases between. Germline V lookup: CDR1 KGHDR, CDR2 SFDVKD. CDR3 length equals 17 residues.

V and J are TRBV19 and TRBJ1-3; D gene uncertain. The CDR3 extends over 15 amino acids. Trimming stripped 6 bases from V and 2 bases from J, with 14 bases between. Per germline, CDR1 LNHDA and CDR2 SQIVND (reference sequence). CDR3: CASRRKAETGNTIYF. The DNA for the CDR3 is TGTGCCAGTAGACGGAAGGCAGAAACTGGAAACACCATATATTTT. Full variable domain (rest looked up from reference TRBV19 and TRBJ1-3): DGGITQSPKYLFRKEGQNVTLSCEQNLNHDAMYWYRQDPGQGLRLIYYSQIVNDFQKGDIAEGYSVSREKKESFPLTVTSAQKNPTAFYLCASRRKAETGNTIYFGEGSWLTVV.

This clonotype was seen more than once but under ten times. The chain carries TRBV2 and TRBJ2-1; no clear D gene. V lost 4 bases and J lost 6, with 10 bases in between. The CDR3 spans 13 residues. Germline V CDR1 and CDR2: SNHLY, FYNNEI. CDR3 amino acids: CASSVRVLNEQFF. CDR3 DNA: TGTGCCAGCAGTGTTAGGGTTCTCAATGAGCAGTTCTTC.

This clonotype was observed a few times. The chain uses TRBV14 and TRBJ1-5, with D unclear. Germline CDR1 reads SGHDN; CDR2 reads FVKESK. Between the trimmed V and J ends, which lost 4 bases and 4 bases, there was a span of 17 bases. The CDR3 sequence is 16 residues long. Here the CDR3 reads CASSPYQGFNNQPQHF. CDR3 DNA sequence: TGTGCCAGCAGCCCCTACCAAGGGTTCAATAATCAGCCCCAGCATTTT.

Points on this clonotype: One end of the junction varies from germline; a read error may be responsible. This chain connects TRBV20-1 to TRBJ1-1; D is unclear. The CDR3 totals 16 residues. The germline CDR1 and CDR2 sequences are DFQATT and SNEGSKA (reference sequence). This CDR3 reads CGARDTKGSVNTEAFF. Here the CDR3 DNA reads TGCGGTGCTAGAGATACGAAGGGCAGCGTGAACACTGAAGCTTTCTTT.

CDR3 bases: TGTGCCATCTCTGGACGGACAGGGGGCACCGATGAGCAGTTCTTC. Its protein is CAISGRTGGTDEQFF. The V and J genes are TRBV6-2 or TRBV6-3 and TRBJ2-1; 11 bases are a match to TRBD1. CDR1 MNHEY and CDR2 SVGEGT come from the germline V gene. CDR3 length equals 15 residues. With V trimmed by 10 bases and J by 8 bases, 13 bases remained unmatched.

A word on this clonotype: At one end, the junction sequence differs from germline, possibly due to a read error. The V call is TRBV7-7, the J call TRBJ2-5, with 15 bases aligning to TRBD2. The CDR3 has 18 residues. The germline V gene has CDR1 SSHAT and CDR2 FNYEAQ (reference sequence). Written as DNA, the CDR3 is TGTGCTAGCAGCCATGGGGGACTAGCGGGGGGAAAACAAGAGACCCAGTACTTC. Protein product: CASSHGGLAGGKQETQYF. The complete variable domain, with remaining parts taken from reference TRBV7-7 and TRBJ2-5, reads GAGVSQSPRYKVTKRGQDVTLRCDPISSHATLYWYQQALGQGPEFLTYFNYEAQPDKSGLPSDRFSAERPEGSISTLTIQRTEQRDSAMYRCASSHGGLAGGKQETQYFGPGTRLLVL.

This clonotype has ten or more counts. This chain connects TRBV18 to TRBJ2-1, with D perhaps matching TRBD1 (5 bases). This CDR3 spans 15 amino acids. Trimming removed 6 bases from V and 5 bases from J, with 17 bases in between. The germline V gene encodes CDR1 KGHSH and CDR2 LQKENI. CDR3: CASSPPRAANNEQFF. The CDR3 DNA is TGTGCCAGCTCTCCCCCCAGGGCAGCGAACAATGAGCAGTTCTTC.

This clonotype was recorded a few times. The chain's CDR3 is CSGQRTPGETQYF. The CDR3 DNA reads TGCAGCGGCCAGCGGACTCCTGGTGAGACCCAGTACTTC. The chain links TRBV20-1 to TRBJ2-5, with D tentatively TRBD2 (5 bases). Germline CDR1 is DFQATT and CDR2 is SNEGSKA (reference sequence). There are 13 residues in the CDR3.

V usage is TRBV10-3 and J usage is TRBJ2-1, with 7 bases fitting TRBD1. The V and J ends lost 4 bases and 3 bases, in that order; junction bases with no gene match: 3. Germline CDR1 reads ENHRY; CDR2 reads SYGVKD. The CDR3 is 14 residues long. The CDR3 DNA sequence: TGTGCCATCAGTGGGACAGGCGACTACAATGAGCAGTTCTTC. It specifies CAISGTGDYNEQFF.

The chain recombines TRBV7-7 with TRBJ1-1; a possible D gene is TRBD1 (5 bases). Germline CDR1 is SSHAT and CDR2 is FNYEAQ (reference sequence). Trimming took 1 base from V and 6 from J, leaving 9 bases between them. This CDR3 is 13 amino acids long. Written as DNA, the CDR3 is TGTGCCAGCAGCTTAGTAAGGGGAGCTGAAGCTTTCTTT. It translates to CASSLVRGAEAFF. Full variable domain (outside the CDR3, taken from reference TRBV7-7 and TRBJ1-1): GAGVSQSPRYKVTKRGQDVTLRCDPISSHATLYWYQQALGQGPEFLTYFNYEAQPDKSGLPSDRFSAERPEGSISTLTIQRTEQRDSAMYRCASSLVRGAEAFFGQGTRLTVV.

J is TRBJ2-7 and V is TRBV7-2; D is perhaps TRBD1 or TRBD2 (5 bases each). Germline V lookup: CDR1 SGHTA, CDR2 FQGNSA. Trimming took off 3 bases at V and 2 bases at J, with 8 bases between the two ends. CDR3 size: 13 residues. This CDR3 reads CASSFPGPYEQYV. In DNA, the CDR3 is TGTGCCAGCAGCTTCCCGGGGCCCTACGAGCAGTACGTC.